One sample yielded the 19 T cell receptor beta chains listed below, sequenced in a study of shared clonotypes between healthy human individuals (TCRdb year 2020). CD8 naive samples were obtained by positive selection for CCR7 among CD45RO-negative cells, yielding a CD45RA+CCR7+ population from which TemRA cells were excluded. The library relied on the immunoSEQ multiplex PCR assay. Sourced from immuneACCESS, this table was stored by TCRdb with only in-frame sequences that have V and J called. A share of the clones is absent; for the studies checked, an unresolved V gene accounts for under half, and the remainder has no known explanation. The sample table lists roughly 2,000,000 clones, around 93% of them with a count of one. In total, the top ten clones hold around 1.8% of the sample. The sequencing sample was made of naive CD8+ T cells from PBMCs. According to the study, the label for this sample's cell subset or site signals: CD45RA+CCR7+. The receptors come from a man aged 18 to 30 in good health. Some clones in this sample may be carry-over from other donors' samples.

V and J are TRBV6-1 and TRBJ2-1; perhaps TRBD2 as D (6 bases). CDR3 size: 10 residues. Per germline, CDR1 MNHNS and CDR2 SASEGT. The V gene lost 11 bases and the J gene lost 9 bases, with 11 bases spanning the gap. Here the CDR3 reads CAGGFGEQFF. For the CDR3, the DNA is TGTGCCGGAGGGTTCGGTGAGCAGTTCTTC.

Here the CDR3 DNA reads TGTGCCAGCAGCTTAGGAGACAGGGCGGGCTACGAGCAGTACTTC. As protein: CASSLGDRAGYEQYF. The J gene is TRBJ2-7, the V gene TRBV7-6; 7 bases line up with TRBD1. V lost 1 base to trimming and J lost 3 bases; unmatched junction nucleotides: 6. The CDR3 sequence is 15 residues long. In germline, CDR1 is SGHVS, CDR2 FNYEAQ.

This clone has a single count. The chain is built from TRBV5-5 and TRBJ2-7; 7 nucleotides match TRBD1. The V segment lost 3 bases and the J segment 3 bases; nucleotides outside the gene matches: 9. The CDR3 has 15 amino acids. In germline, CDR1 is SGHKS, CDR2 YYEKEE (reference sequence). The CDR3 region is CASSYPGTANYEQYF. For the CDR3, the DNA is TGTGCCAGCAGCTACCCGGGGACAGCAAACTACGAGCAGTACTTC.

The V and J genes are TRBV19 and TRBJ2-1; possible D gene TRBD2, 6 bases. Trimming cost V 5 bases and J 2 bases, with 13 bases left between them. CDR1 is LNHDA, CDR2 SQIVND, per germline (reference sequence). This CDR3 is 15 amino acids long. The CDR3 nucleotides are TGTGCCAGTAGTCCGGATGGCGGGACCTACAATGAGCAGTTCTTC. It is translated as CASSPDGGTYNEQFF.

V gene TRBV6-1 combines with J gene TRBJ2-7; 7 nucleotides align to TRBD1. Germline CDR1 and CDR2: MNHNS and SASEGT. This CDR3 is 12 amino acids long. V dropped 6 bases and J dropped 6; count of bases not matched to a gene: 5. Here the CDR3 DNA reads TGTGCCAGCAGGATGACAGGGCGCGAGCAGTACTTC. Translated, it gives CASRMTGREQYF.

V is TRBV10-3 and J is TRBJ2-7, with a possible D match to TRBD2 (5 bases). Trimming took off 2 bases at V and 3 bases at J, with 17 bases between the two ends. The germline V gene encodes CDR1 ENHRY and CDR2 SYGVKD. The CDR3 runs 16 residues. The CDR3 reads CAISERKRRDFYEQYF. DNA for the CDR3: TGTGCCATCAGTGAGCGGAAACGACGGGATTTCTACGAGCAGTACTTC.

This sequence joins TRBV9 and TRBJ2-3; 11 positions match TRBD2. The CDR3 is 18 residues long. Germline V gene sequence: CDR1 SGDLS, CDR2 YYNGEE. J lost 5 bases, V lost 4 bases, and 15 bases had no gene match. The CDR3 loop is CASSTRTSGYQSKDTQYF. CDR3 DNA sequence: TGTGCCAGCAGCACCCGGACTAGCGGGTACCAATCCAAAGATACGCAGTATTTT. The full variable domain, its missing parts supplied by reference TRBV9 and TRBJ2-3, is DSGVTQTPKHLITATGQRVTLRCSPRSGDLSVYWYQQSLDQGLQFLIQYYNGEERAKGNILERFSAQQFPDLHSELNLSSLELGDSALYFCASSTRTSGYQSKDTQYFGPGTRLTVL.

The rearrangement joins TRBV4-1 to TRBJ1-4; D is unclear. The CDR3 totals 16 residues. Germline CDR1 reads MGHRA; CDR2 reads YSYEKL. Trimming removed 0 bases from V and 3 bases from J, with 11 bases in between. The CDR3: CASSQEGQEANEKLFF. Here the CDR3 DNA reads TGCGCCAGCAGCCAAGAAGGGCAGGAGGCTAATGAAAAACTGTTTTTT.

The V call is TRBV29-1, the J call TRBJ2-1, with no clear D. This CDR3 spans 12 amino acids. Germline values: CDR1 SQVTM, CDR2 ANQGSEA. V was clipped by 2 bases and J by 4 bases, with 6 bases between them. The CDR3 bases are TGCAGCGTTGAAAAGTGGTACAATGAGCAGTTCTTC. It is translated as CSVEKWYNEQFF.

Here the CDR3 reads CASTEGWNTEAFF. CDR3 nucleotides: TGTGCCAGCACCGAGGGGTGGAACACTGAAGCTTTCTTT. The rearrangement links TRBV6-1 to TRBJ1-1, with D possibly TRBD1 on 5 matching bases. Trimming cost V 7 bases and J 1 base, with 10 bases left between them. The CDR3 is made up of 13 amino acids. Per germline, CDR1 MNHNS and CDR2 SASEGT.

The chain joins TRBV27 to TRBJ2-3; D is unresolved. V was pared by 5 bases and J by 2 bases, with 11 bases between. Germline loops: CDR1 MNHEY, CDR2 SMNVEV (reference sequence). This CDR3 is built from 14 residues. CDR3 in DNA: TGTGCCAGCAGTACCCTCGGAGTCACAGATACGCAGTATTTT. Its translation is CASSTLGVTDTQYF.

A word on this clone: Other DNA variants within this sample encode the same CDR3. CDR3 sequence: CASSIAGNEQYF. The CDR3 coding sequence is TGTGCCAGTAGTATAGCGGGGAACGAGCAGTACTTC. The chain links TRBV19 to TRBJ2-7; maybe TRBD2 (5 bases). From germline, CDR1 is LNHDA and CDR2 SQIVND (reference sequence). The CDR3 is 12 amino acids. The V end lost 1 base, the J end lost 5 bases, and 6 bases lay between the germline ends. The variable domain in full, with the rest retrieved from reference TRBV19 and TRBJ2-7, is DGGITQSPKYLFRKEGQNVTLSCEQNLNHDAMYWYRQDPGQGLRLIYYSQIVNDFQKGDIAEGYSVSREKKESFPLTVTSAQKNPTAFYLCASSIAGNEQYFGPGTRLTVT.

The V gene is TRBV27, the J gene TRBJ1-1; D gene unclear. The CDR3 runs 15 residues. CDR1 is MNHEY, CDR2 SMNVEV, per germline (reference sequence). The ends were cut back, 1 base at V and 1 base at J, with 10 bases in the middle. CDR3 sequence: CASSLLTDGNTEAFF. The CDR3 DNA reads TGTGCCAGCAGTTTATTGACGGACGGGAACACTGAAGCTTTCTTT.

V is TRBV5-8 and J is TRBJ2-1, with D possibly being TRBD2 (6 bases). The CDR3 covers 15 residues. V lost 3 bases to trimming and J lost 6 bases, with 16 bases between them. Germline lookup yields CDR1 SGHTS and CDR2 YDEGEE. The CDR3 loop is CASSSGTGASNEQFF. CDR3 sequence (DNA): TGTGCCAGCAGCTCCGGGACTGGGGCGTCCAATGAGCAGTTCTTC.

This clone was seen just once. The DNA of the CDR3 is TGTGCCAGCAGCTTAGCCTCGGGGAAGGCGGGCTACGAGCAGTACTTC. Its translation is CASSLASGKAGYEQYF. The gene calls are TRBV7-6 and TRBJ2-7, with a weak D call TRBD2 (5 bases). V gave up 0 bases and J gave up 3 bases, with 15 bases separating them. CDR1 and CDR2 from the germline V gene are SGHVS and FNYEAQ. This CDR3 comprises 16 residues.

The gene calls are TRBV28 and TRBJ2-5; 13 nucleotides align to TRBD2. CDR1 and CDR2 (germline): MDHEN, SYDVKM. The V and J ends lost 2 bases and 7 bases, in that order; junction bases with no gene match: 25. This CDR3 spans 22 amino acids. The CDR3 DNA sequence: TGTGCCAGCAGTTTACCAACCCATTTGGCACCCGGACTAGCGGGGGACACTAGGACCCAGTACTTC. Translating it yields CASSLPTHLAPGLAGDTRTQYF. The whole variable domain, remainder taken from reference TRBV28 and TRBJ2-5, is DVKVTQSSRYLVKRTGEKVFLECVQDMDHENMFWYRQDPGLGLRLIYFSYDVKMKEKGDIPEGYSVSREKKERFSLILESASTNQTSMYLCASSLPTHLAPGLAGDTRTQYFGPGTRLLVL.

The chain is built from TRBV4-3 and TRBJ2-1; D possibly corresponds to TRBD2 (5 bases). The CDR3 is 15 residues long. V was trimmed by 5 bases and J by 12 bases, leaving 23 bases between them. The germline CDR1 and CDR2 sequences are LGHNA and YSLEER. Here the CDR3 reads CASSAHDASLAVQFF. CDR3 sequence (DNA): TGCGCCAGCAGCGCCCATGATGCCTCTCTAGCCGTGCAGTTCTTC.

This clone came up once. The sample contains more than one DNA sequence encoding this CDR3. The chain recombines TRBV27 with TRBJ2-7; D is undetermined. The CDR3 loop spans 13 amino acids. Germline V gives CDR1 MNHEY, CDR2 SMNVEV (reference sequence). Trimming removed 5 bases at V and 3 bases at J, with 11 bases between. Here the CDR3 reads CASSPRTLYEQYF. CDR3 coding DNA: TGTGCCAGCAGTCCTCGGACCCTCTACGAGCAGTACTTC.

The chain recombines TRBV27 with TRBJ1-2, with no clear D. Between the trimmed V and J ends, which lost 0 bases and 5 bases, there was a span of 10 bases. There are 14 residues in the CDR3. Germline V gene lookup returns CDR1 MNHEY and CDR2 SMNVEV (reference sequence). CDR3 sequence: CASSLSMFGYGYTF. The CDR3 DNA is TGTGCCAGCAGTTTATCGATGTTTGGATATGGCTACACCTTC.